The 32 T cell receptor beta chains below come from one sample, sequenced in a study of blood T cell repertoires in COVID-19 (dated by TCRdb to between 2020 and 2021). Library preparation employed the immunoSEQ multiplex PCR assay. In TCRdb, the immuneACCESS table is reduced to in-frame sequences with V and J assigned. These tables do not hold every clone; where another copy was compared, an unresolved V gene accounts for under half, and the others remain unexplained. In all, the sample holds over 65,000 clones, and 85% to 90% of those were seen once. The ten largest clones represent approximately 4.5% of the sample. Sequencing was carried out using peripheral blood. These receptors came from a middle-aged man with active COVID-19.

V usage is TRBV11-2 and J usage is TRBJ2-3, with TRBD1 matching 8 bases. V trimming: 3 bases; J trimming: 5 bases; junction bases outside the gene matches: 13. This CDR3 contains 17 residues. Germline CDR1 and CDR2: SGHAT and FQNNGV. Here the CDR3 reads CASSFPDSRGRVDTQYF. In DNA, the CDR3 is TGTGCCAGCAGCTTCCCAGATTCCAGGGGGCGCGTAGATACGCAGTATTTT.

The genes are TRBV28 and TRBJ1-5, with TRBD1 matching 7 bases. The CDR3 spans 17 residues. J gave up 0 bases and V 8 bases, and 13 bases lay outside the gene matches. CDR1 and CDR2 from the germline V gene are MDHEN and SYDVKM. In DNA form, the CDR3 reads TGTGCCAGCCTAGGGTGGGACAGTAGTTATAGCAATCAGCCCCAGCATTTT. It specifies CASLGWDSSYSNQPQHF. The entire variable domain, with the rest obtained from reference TRBV28 and TRBJ1-5, is as follows: DVKVTQSSRYLVKRTGEKVFLECVQDMDHENMFWYRQDPGLGLRLIYFSYDVKMKEKGDIPEGYSVSREKKERFSLILESASTNQTSMYLCASLGWDSSYSNQPQHFGDGTRLSIL.

Here the CDR3 reads CASSLILVTGVEQYF. In DNA form, the CDR3 reads TGTGCCAGCAGTTTAATTTTAGTGACAGGGGTCGAGCAGTACTTC. V usage is TRBV28 and J usage is TRBJ2-7, with 8 bases matching TRBD1. Germline trimming cut 2 bases from V and 6 bases from J; bases unmatched to any gene: 9. The CDR3 totals 15 residues. Germline V gives CDR1 MDHEN, CDR2 SYDVKM.

The rearrangement joins TRBV10-3 to TRBJ2-7; TRBD1 is a possible D gene (5 bases). CDR3 length equals 14 residues. Per germline, CDR1 ENHRY and CDR2 SYGVKD. V shed 1 base and J shed 5 bases, with 12 bases lying between them. The CDR3: CAISEWQGGHEQYF. The DNA of the CDR3 is TGTGCCATCAGTGAGTGGCAGGGCGGACACGAGCAGTACTTC.

V usage is TRBV25-1 and J usage is TRBJ2-5, with TRBD2 identical over 10 bases. Per the germline V gene, CDR1 is MGHDK and CDR2 is SYGVNS. The length of the CDR3 is 16 residues. Trimming cost V 4 bases and J 4 bases; bases outside gene matches: 9. The CDR3 spells CASSGLAGVRPETQYF. In DNA, the CDR3 is TGTGCCAGCAGTGGGCTAGCGGGAGTGAGGCCAGAGACCCAGTACTTC. The variable domain in full, completed from reference TRBV25-1 and TRBJ2-5, reads EADIYQTPRYLVIGTGKKITLECSQTMGHDKMYWYQQDPGMELHLIHYSYGVNSTEKGDLSSESTVSRIRTEHFPLTLESARPSHTSQYLCASSGLAGVRPETQYFGPGTRLLVL.

V usage is TRBV4-1 and J usage is TRBJ1-5; the match to TRBD1 covers 8 bases. Per the germline V gene, CDR1 is MGHRA and CDR2 is YSYEKL. V was pared by 1 base and J by 6 bases, with 5 bases of the junction left unmatched. This CDR3 spans 15 amino acids. The CDR3 region has the DNA TGCGCCAGCAGCCAAGTTGGGACAGGTACTCAGCCCCAGCATTTT. Translating it yields CASSQVGTGTQPQHF.

This chain connects TRBV7-9 to TRBJ1-4; D gene unclear. The germline CDR1 and CDR2 sequences are SEHNR and FQNEAQ (reference sequence). The CDR3 has 14 residues. The germline V and J ends were trimmed by 5 bases and 1 base, with 8 bases remaining between them. The CDR3 region has the DNA TGTGCCAGCAGCCCTCCTAAAACTAATGAAAAACTGTTTTTT. Protein: CASSPPKTNEKLFF.

This clone has just one count. The chain employs TRBV21-1 and TRBJ2-1; the table gives TRBD2 as D, unverified against the DNA. TRBV21-1 is classified as a pseudogene. The CDR3 has 18 amino acids. CDR3 in DNA: TGTGCCAGCAGCCCCCCGCCCTTTACTAGCGGGAGCAACAATGAGCAGTTCTTC. Its protein is CASSPPPFTSGSNNEQFF.

V gene TRBV10-3 combines with J gene TRBJ2-7, with D possibly being TRBD2 (6 bases). The V end lost 4 bases, the J end lost 9 bases, and 22 bases lay between the germline ends. This CDR3 is built from 15 residues. Germline values: CDR1 ENHRY, CDR2 SYGVKD. CDR3 protein: CAISGVAEAPLVQYF. In DNA, the CDR3 is TGTGCCATCAGTGGGGTAGCGGAAGCCCCTCTTGTGCAGTACTTC.

The chain carries TRBV4-1 and TRBJ2-5, with D perhaps matching TRBD2 (6 bases). CDR1 is MGHRA, CDR2 YSYEKL, per germline. The CDR3 extends over 15 amino acids. The ends were cut back, 5 bases at V and 1 base at J, with 14 bases in the middle. CDR3: CASSSHAGLQETQYF. The CDR3 DNA is TGCGCCAGCAGCTCTCACGCGGGGCTCCAAGAGACCCAGTACTTC.

The CDR3 nucleotides are TGTGCCAGCAGTTTCTCCAAGCGGGGTTACAATGAGCAGTTCTTC. Its protein is CASSFSKRGYNEQFF. This chain uses TRBV6-5 with TRBJ2-1, with TRBD2 matching over 7 bases. From germline, CDR1 is MNHEY and CDR2 SVGAGI. The CDR3 contains 15 residues. V lost 4 bases and J lost 4; bases outside the gene matches: 7.

The sample holds a few counts of this clone. The chain employs TRBV4-1 and TRBJ2-7; 10 bases fit TRBD2. There are 17 residues in the CDR3. The germline gives CDR1 MGHRA, CDR2 YSYEKL. Losses at the gene ends were 0 bases for V and 6 bases for J; bases not matched to a gene: 11. CDR3 loop: CASSQDPPAGGLFEQYF. In DNA form, the CDR3 reads TGCGCCAGCAGCCAAGATCCTCCAGCGGGAGGGCTATTCGAGCAGTACTTC.

V and J are TRBV29-1 and TRBJ2-2; D is possibly TRBD1 (6 bases). Germline V gives CDR1 SQVTM, CDR2 ANQGSEA. Trimming cost V 7 bases and J 7 bases, with 16 bases left between them. The CDR3 totals 13 residues. CDR3 nucleotides: TGCAGCGGTCGGGCAGGGGCGGTCGGGGAGCTGTTTTTT. As protein: CSGRAGAVGELFF.

On this clone itself: Germline and junction disagree at one end, which may indicate a read error. This chain uses TRBV7-7 with TRBJ2-7, with D possibly matching TRBD1 (6 bases). Germline CDR1 is SSHAT and CDR2 is FNYEAQ (reference sequence). This CDR3 has 16 amino acids. Here the CDR3 reads CASSFRYGTPPSEQYF. In nucleotides, the CDR3 is TGTGCTAGCAGCTTTCGCTACGGGACACCGCCCTCCGAGCAGTACTTC.

The chain carries TRBV7-2 and TRBJ2-3; 16 bases map to TRBD2. Looked up from germline, CDR1 is SGHTA and CDR2 is FQGNSA. This CDR3 is built from 18 residues. The trim removed 3 bases at V and 5 bases at J, leaving 8 bases unmatched. Here the CDR3 reads CASSFTGTSGGAIDTQYF. In nucleotides, the CDR3 is TGTGCCAGCAGCTTTACCGGGACTAGCGGGGGGGCCATAGATACGCAGTATTTT.

The V and J genes are TRBV21-1 and TRBJ2-1; the table's D call TRBD2 went unverified against the DNA. TRBV21-1 is flagged as a pseudogene. The CDR3 covers 15 residues. The chain's CDR3 is CASSKEEGTYNEQFF. CDR3 nucleotides: TGTGCCAGCAGCAAAGAGGAGGGTACCTACAATGAGCAGTTCTTC.

The V gene is TRBV9, the J gene TRBJ2-3; tentative D call: TRBD1 (5 bases). Germline V gene sequence: CDR1 SGDLS, CDR2 YYNGEE. V was trimmed by 3 bases and J by 6 bases, leaving 23 bases between them. The CDR3 is 17 amino acids. The CDR3 DNA sequence: TGTGCCAGCAGCGCCCGAACAGGTCCACCCGCAGGGGATACGCAGTATTTT. As protein: CASSARTGPPAGDTQYF.

The chain couples TRBV2 to TRBJ1-6; a weak D match, TRBD1 (6 bases). V was shortened by 6 bases and J by 13 bases, with 16 bases between the two germline ends. This CDR3 spans 13 amino acids. The germline V gene has CDR1 SNHLY and CDR2 FYNNEI. CDR3 residues: CASRGGGLPPLHF. In nucleotides, the CDR3 is TGTGCCAGCAGGGGAGGGGGTCTCCCCCCCCTCCACTTT. The whole variable domain, filled in from reference TRBV2 and TRBJ1-6, reads EPEVTQTPSHQVTQMGQEVILRCVPISNHLYFYWYRQILGQKVEFLVSFYNNEISEKSEIFDDQFSVERPDGSNFTLKIRSTKLEDSAMYFCASRGGGLPPLHFGNGTRLTVT.

The rearrangement links TRBV4-3 to TRBJ2-7; D may be TRBD2 (5 bases). The CDR3 extends over 15 amino acids. Per the germline V gene, CDR1 is LGHNA and CDR2 is YSLEER. Trimming left V 7 bases short and J 3 bases short, with 19 bases between. DNA of the CDR3: TGCGCCAGCAAACAGAGTAGGGAGAACCACTACGAGCAGTACTTC. Amino acids: CASKQSRENHYEQYF.

The chain couples TRBV6-6 to TRBJ1-1; D not resolved. V gave up 7 bases and J gave up 5 bases, with 5 bases separating them. Germline CDR1 is MNHNY and CDR2 is SVGAGI (reference sequence). The length of the CDR3 is 10 residues. CDR3 residues: CASILTEAFF. Here the CDR3 DNA reads TGTGCCAGCATCTTAACTGAAGCTTTCTTT.

This clone has only a few counts. V and J are TRBV7-6 and TRBJ1-6; TRBD1 aligns across 8 bases. V shed 4 bases, J shed 0 bases, and the junction held 5 bases outside the gene matches. This CDR3 is 17 amino acids long. Germline CDR1 SGHVS, CDR2 FNYEAQ. The CDR3 DNA reads as TGTGCCAGCAGCTCGCAAACAGGGGGCTCCTATAATTCACCCCTCCACTTT. It encodes CASSSQTGGSYNSPLHF.

This sequence joins TRBV29-1 and TRBJ2-2; TRBD1 is a possible D gene (6 bases). Germline V gene sequence: CDR1 SQVTM, CDR2 ANQGSEA. The CDR3 runs to 12 residues. The V end was cut by 4 bases, the J end by 8 bases, with 11 bases between. CDR3 sequence reads: CSVGTARGELFF. In nucleotides, the CDR3 is TGCAGCGTTGGGACAGCGCGAGGGGAGCTGTTTTTT.

V usage is TRBV5-4 and J usage is TRBJ2-1, with 11 bases fitting TRBD2. CDR1 and CDR2 (germline): SGHNT, YYREEE (reference sequence). This CDR3 region has 15 residues. V was pared by 2 bases and J by 6 bases, with 4 bases of the junction left unmatched. As DNA, the CDR3 is TGTGCCAGCAGCTTTCGACTAGCGGGAAGCAATGAGCAGTTCTTC. This gives the protein CASSFRLAGSNEQFF.

The V gene is TRBV13, the J gene TRBJ2-5, with 10 bases lining up with TRBD2. The CDR3 extends over 14 amino acids. J lost 5 bases, V lost 4 bases, and 4 bases had no gene match. Germline CDR1 reads PRHDT; CDR2 reads FYEKMQ (reference sequence). The CDR3 bases are TGTGCCAGCAGCTCCGGACTAGCGGTGGAGACCCAGTACTTC. Residues: CASSSGLAVETQYF.

The chain couples TRBV18 to TRBJ2-7; no clear D gene. CDR3 length equals 14 residues. Trimming removed 3 bases from V and 0 bases from J, with 9 bases in between. Germline V CDR1 and CDR2: KGHSH, LQKENI. This CDR3 is CASSPGTDSYEQYF. CDR3 coding DNA: TGTGCCAGCTCACCGGGCACGGACTCCTACGAGCAGTACTTC.

The chain has TRBV19 and TRBJ2-3, with 9 bases lining up with TRBD1. This CDR3 has 16 residues. The trim removed 5 bases at V and 6 bases at J, leaving 12 bases unmatched. Germline loops: CDR1 LNHDA, CDR2 SQIVND (reference sequence). The CDR3 spells CASSLWSGTGPDTQYF. For the CDR3, the DNA is TGTGCCAGTAGTCTCTGGTCTGGGACAGGGCCCGATACGCAGTATTTT.

J is TRBJ1-2 and V is TRBV6-1; 8 nucleotides line up with TRBD1. The CDR3 length is 17 residues. Per the germline V gene, CDR1 is MNHNS and CDR2 is SASEGT. Germline trimming cut 0 bases from V and 7 bases from J; bases unmatched to any gene: 13. Here the CDR3 reads CASSEALVGTGLIGYTF. For the CDR3, the DNA is TGTGCCAGCAGTGAAGCGTTAGTTGGGACAGGACTAATTGGCTACACCTTC.

This chain joins TRBV5-1 and TRBJ2-7, with D unclear. From germline, CDR1 is SGHRS and CDR2 YFSETQ. V lost 4 bases to trimming and J lost 5 bases, with 16 bases between them. This CDR3 has 14 residues. The DNA for the CDR3 is TGCGCCAGCAGCCTGACAACGATCGGCCACGAGCAGTACTTC. It encodes CASSLTTIGHEQYF.

The chain links TRBV12-3 or TRBV12-4 to TRBJ2-7, with D tentatively TRBD1 (5 bases). V shed 6 bases and J shed 3 bases, with 12 bases lying between them. The CDR3 has 13 residues. CDR3 amino acids: CASRSQDLYEQYF. Here the CDR3 DNA reads TGTGCCAGCAGGTCACAGGACCTCTACGAGCAGTACTTC.

The rearrangement links TRBV5-4 to TRBJ1-2; the D gene is possibly TRBD1 (6 bases). V lost 5 bases, J lost 4 bases, and 24 bases lay in between. There are 17 residues in the CDR3. Germline V gene sequence: CDR1 SGHNT, CDR2 YYREEE (reference sequence). DNA for the CDR3: TGTGCCAGCAGTCCGGGGGGGGCAGAATCAACGCTCTATGGCTACACCTTC. Protein sequence: CASSPGGAESTLYGYTF.

This sequence joins TRBV28 and TRBJ2-2; tentatively, D is TRBD2 (5 bases). Germline V CDR1 and CDR2: MDHEN, SYDVKM. The CDR3 spans 16 residues. The ends were cut back, 2 bases at V and 3 bases at J, with 13 bases in the middle. Here the CDR3 reads CASSLLGMTDTGELFF. Here the CDR3 DNA reads TGTGCCAGCAGTTTACTCGGGATGACGGACACCGGGGAGCTGTTTTTT. The variable domain in full, completed from reference TRBV28 and TRBJ2-2, reads DVKVTQSSRYLVKRTGEKVFLECVQDMDHENMFWYRQDPGLGLRLIYFSYDVKMKEKGDIPEGYSVSREKKERFSLILESASTNQTSMYLCASSLLGMTDTGELFFGEGSRLTVL.

This rearrangement joins TRBV11-2 to TRBJ1-2; the D gene is possibly TRBD1 (5 bases). Germline CDR1 SGHAT, CDR2 FQNNGV. The CDR3 spans 15 residues. V lost 1 base to trimming and J lost 3 bases, with 12 bases between them. CDR3 sequence: CASSLGGLRDYGYTF. The CDR3 DNA sequence: TGTGCCAGCAGCTTAGGGGGACTTCGAGACTATGGCTACACCTTC.